This TCR beta chain was recorded in a study of OX40 agonist ivuxolimab in advanced cancers. CDR1 and CDR2 (germline): GTSNPN, SVGIG (reference sequence). The CDR3 covers 18 residues. V lost 2 bases and J lost 0, with 20 bases in between. Assay used: immunoSEQ multiplex PCR; TCRdb lists only in-frame clones, some missing. Among some 98,000 clones listed, 85% to 95% were seen once. Overall study results and limits: At doses 0.1 to 3.0 mg/kg, CD4+ and CD8+ clones expanded.

Notes on this clone: Its antigen is unidentified.

Sequences were derived from CD4+ or CD8+ T cells sorted from blood, sampled in a trial of the OX40 agonist ivuxolimab. The chain is built from TRBV30 and TRBJ1-5, with a possible D match to TRBD1 (6 bases). This TCR was sampled from an adult with an advanced solid tumor such as melanoma, head and neck, liver or kidney cancer. This CDR3 is CAWSLPDRFYYSNQPQHF. Here the CDR3 DNA reads TGTGCCTGGAGTCTGCCCGACAGGTTCTATTATAGCAATCAGCCCCAGCATTTT.